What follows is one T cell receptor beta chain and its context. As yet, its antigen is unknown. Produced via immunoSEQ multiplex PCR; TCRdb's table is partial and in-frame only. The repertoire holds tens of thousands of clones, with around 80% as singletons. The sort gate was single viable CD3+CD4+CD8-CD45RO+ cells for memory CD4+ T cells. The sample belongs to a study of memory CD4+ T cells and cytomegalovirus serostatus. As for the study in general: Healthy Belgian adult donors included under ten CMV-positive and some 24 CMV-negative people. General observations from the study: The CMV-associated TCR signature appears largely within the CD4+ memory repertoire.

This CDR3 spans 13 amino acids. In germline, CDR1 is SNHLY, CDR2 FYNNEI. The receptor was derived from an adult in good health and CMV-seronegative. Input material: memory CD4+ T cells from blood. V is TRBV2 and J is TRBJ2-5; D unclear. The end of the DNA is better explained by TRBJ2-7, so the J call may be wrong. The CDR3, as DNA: TGTGCCAGCAGTGCCAGATTAAACTACGAGCAGTACTTC. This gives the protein CASSARLNYEQYF.